The 21 T cell receptor gamma chains in this list originate from one sample, sequenced in a study of Vδ1+ human thymocytes. Whole-study results and caveats: Thymic TRG and TRD repertoires appeared highly polyclonal.

The template was reverse-transcribed extracted RNA. The CDR3 regions were amplified by multiplex PCR from V-gene primers to a constant-region primer. TCRdb processed the multiplex PCR reads again with the CATT caller. The sample holds approximately 40,000 gamma-chain clones, around 20% seen once. No antigen has been identified for these receptors. The sample comprised Vdelta1+ gamma-delta thymocytes from the thymus. Subset specified: FACS-sorted CD3+ TCRalphabeta- TCRVdelta1+ TCRVdelta2- thymocytes. Every receptor here comes from a girl under three years old who had congenital heart surgery.

Regarding this clone: Possible read error: a much larger clone is one base away. The chain carries TRGV5 and TRGJ1 or TRGJ2. CDR1 is VINAFY, CDR2 YDVSNSKD, per germline. The J segment lost 7 bases and the V segment lost 0 bases, leaving 3 bases of the junction unmatched. CDR3 length: 12 amino acids. In nucleotides, the CDR3 is TGTGCCACCTGGGACAGGCAGTATAAGAAACTCTTT. Protein sequence: CATWDRQYKKLF.

The chain uses TRGV8 and TRGJ1 or TRGJ2. The CDR3 runs 11 residues. Trimming took 8 bases from V and 7 from J; bases not matched to a gene: 8. The germline CDR1 and CDR2 sequences are VENAVY and YDSYNSRV. In DNA form, the CDR3 reads TGTGCCACCTTCCGAAGATATAAGAAACTCTTT. Encoded protein: CATFRRYKKLF.

Comment on this clone: A much larger clone is a single base away; this may be a read error. Other DNA sequences of this sample code for an identical CDR3. The J gene is TRGJ1 or TRGJ2, the V gene TRGV2. The germline gives CDR1 EGSNGY, CDR2 YDSYNSKV. The CDR3 spans 11 residues. Trimming removed 4 bases from V and 9 bases from J; junction bases left unmatched: 6. CDR3 sequence: CATWDGSKKLF. In DNA, the CDR3 is TGTGCCACCTGGGATGGGTCTAAGAAACTCTTT.

Comment on this clone: A read error likely explains this, since a far larger clone differs by one base. Different DNA sequences within this sample yield the same CDR3. V and J are TRGV2 and TRGJ1 or TRGJ2. CDR3 length: 12 residues. Germline-derived CDR1 and CDR2 are EGSNGY and YDSYNSKV. Here the CDR3 reads CATWDGRYRKLF. CDR3 nucleotides: TGTGCCACCTGGGACGGGCGTTATAGGAAACTCTTT.

The V call is TRGV2, the J call TRGJ1 or TRGJ2. The length of the CDR3 is 14 residues. After removal of 5 bases from V and 4 bases from J, the junction contained 11 bases not matched to a gene. Looked up from germline, CDR1 is EGSNGY and CDR2 is YDSYNSKV. DNA of the CDR3: TGTGCCACCTGGGCCCTGACCACGTATTATAAGAAACTCTTT. Its protein is CATWALTTYYKKLF.

In regard to this clone: Other DNA sequences in this sample translate to the same CDR3. The V and J genes are TRGV4 and TRGJ1 or TRGJ2. Germline CDR1 reads EGSTGY; CDR2 reads YDSYTSSV. The junction had 3 bases not matched to a gene; V was cut back by 1 base and J by 9 bases. This CDR3 has 11 amino acids. The CDR3 DNA reads as TGTGCCACCTGGGATGGCCGTAAGAAACTCTTT. Its translation: CATWDGRKKLF.

On this clone: One end of the junction is discordant with germline, which a read error may explain. The V call is TRGV8, the J call TRGJ1 or TRGJ2. This CDR3 is built from 12 residues. Germline loops: CDR1 VENAVY, CDR2 YDSYNSRV. Here the CDR3 reads CATWDFEPKKLF. In DNA, the CDR3 is TGTGCCACCTGGGATTTTGAGCCTAAGAAGCTCTTT.

The genes are TRGV5 and TRGJ1 or TRGJ2. This CDR3 region has 17 residues. The germline CDR1 and CDR2 sequences are VINAFY and YDVSNSKD. J was trimmed by 2 bases and V by 0 bases; bases with no gene match: 13. CDR3 region: CATWDRLPLSHYYKKLF. The CDR3 DNA reads as TGTGCCACCTGGGACAGGCTCCCCCTCTCCCATTATTATAAGAAACTCTTT.

This clone was seen a handful of times. The chain recombines TRGV8 with TRGJP2. The V gene's germline CDR1 is VENAVY and CDR2 YDSYNSRV. V shed 5 bases, J shed 12 bases, and the junction held 9 bases outside the gene matches. The CDR3 length is 12 residues. The CDR3 DNA sequence: TGTGCCACCTGGGCTCCCATGGGGATCAAGACGTTT. This codes for CATWAPMGIKTF.

A few counts support this clone. V is TRGV2 and J is TRGJ1 or TRGJ2. Germline V gives CDR1 EGSNGY, CDR2 YDSYNSKV. This CDR3 contains 12 residues. The V segment lost 6 bases and the J segment 10 bases; nucleotides outside the gene matches: 12. As DNA, the CDR3 is TGTGCCACCTGGCTGGGGCTACTAAAGAAACTCTTT. Translated, it gives CATWLGLLKKLF.

The rearrangement uses TRGV5 and TRGJ1 or TRGJ2. The V gene end was trimmed by 2 bases and the J gene end by 2 bases; junction bases not matched to a gene: 9. There are 15 residues in the CDR3. Germline V gene data show CDR1 as VINAFY and CDR2 as YDVSNSKD. The CDR3 here is CATWDKAPHYYKKLF. In nucleotides, the CDR3 is TGTGCCACCTGGGACAAGGCCCCCCATTATTATAAGAAACTCTTT.

This clone showed up just a few times. The chain combines TRGV4 with TRGJ1 or TRGJ2. V lost 0 bases and J lost 2; bases outside the gene matches: 4. CDR1 is EGSTGY and CDR2 is YDSYTSSV in the germline V gene. The CDR3 is made up of 14 amino acids. The CDR3 sequence is CATWDGNYYYKKLF. CDR3 DNA: TGTGCCACCTGGGATGGGAATTATTATTATAAGAAACTCTTT.

A few counts support this clone. Since a much larger clone is just one base distant, this may be a read error. The sample holds other DNA sequences that translate to the same CDR3. The chain couples TRGV2 to TRGJ1 or TRGJ2. V lost 0 bases and J lost 2; bases outside the gene matches: 4. Looked up from germline, CDR1 is EGSNGY and CDR2 is YDSYNSKV. This CDR3 is 14 amino acids long. DNA of the CDR3: TGTGCCACCTGGGACGGGCCGCATTATTATAAGAAACTCTTT. Translation gives CATWDGPHYYKKLF.

A few counts support this clone. V and J are TRGV2 and TRGJP2. The CDR3 sequence is 16 residues long. J was trimmed by 3 bases and V by 2 bases; bases with no gene match: 9. Germline loops: CDR1 EGSNGY, CDR2 YDSYNSKV. Here the CDR3 DNA reads TGTGCCACCTGGGACGACCATGGGGGTAGTGATTGGATCAAGACGTTT. Protein: CATWDDHGGSDWIKTF.

A note on this clone: A single base is all that separates this from a far larger clone, so a read error is likely. Other DNA sequences within the sample encode an identical CDR3. This chain joins TRGV9 and TRGJ1 or TRGJ2. From germline, CDR1 is GITISATS and CDR2 ISYDGTV (reference sequence). V shed 0 bases, J shed 8 bases, and the junction held 4 bases outside the gene matches. The CDR3 has 12 residues. CDR3 loop: CALWEVHHKKLF. For the CDR3, the DNA is TGTGCCTTGTGGGAGGTGCATCATAAGAAACTCTTT.

The chain recombines TRGV9 with TRGJ1 or TRGJ2. The CDR3 is 11 residues long. Per germline, CDR1 GITISATS and CDR2 ISYDGTV (reference sequence). The V gene end was trimmed by 3 bases and the J gene end by 10 bases; junction bases not matched to a gene: 6. The CDR3 sequence: CALWELQKKLF. CDR3 coding DNA: TGTGCCTTGTGGGAGCTCCAGAAGAAACTCTTT.

This chain connects TRGV4 to TRGJ1 or TRGJ2. Trimming cost V 0 bases and J 9 bases; bases outside gene matches: 14. Germline V gives CDR1 EGSTGY, CDR2 YDSYTSSV. CDR3 size: 15 residues. CDR3 in amino acids: CATWDGDYVLGKKLF. CDR3 nucleotide sequence: TGTGCCACCTGGGATGGGGATTATGTCTTAGGTAAGAAACTCTTT.

This chain connects TRGV2 to TRGJP2. Losses at the gene ends were 0 bases for V and 6 bases for J; bases not matched to a gene: 7. This CDR3 has 15 residues. CDR1 and CDR2 from the germline V gene are EGSNGY and YDSYNSKV. CDR3 residues: CATWDGHAGDWIKTF. Here the CDR3 DNA reads TGTGCCACCTGGGACGGGCATGCGGGTGATTGGATCAAGACGTTT.

Notes on this clone: This specimen includes other DNA sequences encoding the same CDR3. V gene TRGV3 combines with J gene TRGJ1 or TRGJ2. Per germline, CDR1 VTNTFY and CDR2 YDVSTARD (reference sequence). The CDR3 spans 13 residues. The J segment lost 7 bases and the V segment lost 0 bases, leaving 6 bases of the junction unmatched. The CDR3 loop reads CATWDRSWYKKLF. CDR3 nucleotides: TGTGCCACCTGGGACAGGTCTTGGTATAAGAAACTCTTT.

J is TRGJP1 and V is TRGV9. The ends lost 4 bases at V and 0 bases at J; junction bases unmatched: 5. Germline CDR1 and CDR2: GITISATS and ISYDGTV (reference sequence). CDR3 length: 15 residues. The CDR3 coding sequence is TGTGCCTTGTGGGATGCCTATACCACTGGTTGGTTCAAGATATTT. As protein: CALWDAYTTGWFKIF.

There are a few counts of this clone. The V gene is TRGV3, the J gene TRGJ1 or TRGJ2. The CDR3 is made up of 10 amino acids. V shed 3 bases and J 12 bases; nucleotides not matched to a gene: 5. CDR1 and CDR2 from the germline V gene are VTNTFY and YDVSTARD (reference sequence). The CDR3 DNA reads TGTGCCACCTGGGACGGGATGAAACTCTTT. Residues: CATWDGMKLF.